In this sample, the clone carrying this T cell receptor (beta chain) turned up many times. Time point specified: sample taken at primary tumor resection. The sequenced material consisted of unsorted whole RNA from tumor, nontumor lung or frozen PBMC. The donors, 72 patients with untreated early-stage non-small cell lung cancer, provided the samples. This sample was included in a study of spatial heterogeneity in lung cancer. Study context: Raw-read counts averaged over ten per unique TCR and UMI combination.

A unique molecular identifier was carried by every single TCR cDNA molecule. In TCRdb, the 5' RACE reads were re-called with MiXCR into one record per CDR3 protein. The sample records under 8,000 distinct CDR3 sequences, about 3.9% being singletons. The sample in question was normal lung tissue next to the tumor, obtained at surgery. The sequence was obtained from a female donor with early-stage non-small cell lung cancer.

The CDR3 loop is CASSVSRETEAFF. DNA of the CDR3: TGTGCCAGCAGTGTGTCCAGGGAGACTGAAGCTTTCTTT. The chain recombines TRBV2 with TRBJ1-1; possible D gene TRBD1, 5 bases. Germline CDR1 reads SNHLY; CDR2 reads FYNNEI. V shed 4 bases and J shed 5 bases, with 11 bases lying between them. The CDR3 is 13 amino acids. Supplemented by reference TRBV2 and TRBJ1-1, the full variable domain reads EPEVTQTPSHQVTQMGQEVILRCVPISNHLYFYWYRQILGQKVEFLVSFYNNEISEKSEIFDDQFSVERPDGSNFTLKIRSTKLEDSAMYFCASSVSRETEAFFGQGTRLTVV.